Included here is one T cell receptor beta chain sequence, with context. Its antigen remains unidentified. Over chemoradiotherapy, repertoires were sampled more than once. This sample was taken from a study of chemoradiotherapy in HPV16-positive cancers. General study points: Better recurrence-free survival went with HPV-responsive T-cell expansion in HPV16-positive patients. Non-HPV-specific T cells did not expand in tumors during treatment, whereas candidate HPV-specific clones and E7-related motifs did.

Only in-frame clones appear in the TCRdb table, and some are missing; sequencing was by immunoSEQ multiplex PCR. This table has 7,500 to 10,000 clones, roughly nine tenths appearing once. The CDR3 is 16 residues long. The germline V gene has CDR1 MNHNS and CDR2 SASEGT. The V gene end was trimmed by 3 bases and the J gene end by 4 bases; junction bases not matched to a gene: 9. Sequenced here: blood, sampled from a patient who underwent chemoradiotherapy. The TCR was taken from a human donor with HPV-associated anogenital cancer. The V call is TRBV6-1, the J call TRBJ2-5; 9 bases match TRBD2. CDR3 sequence (DNA): TGTGCCAGCAGTGAGGATAGCGGGGGCCTTATAGAGACCCAGTACTTC. Its protein product is CASSEDSGGLIETQYF.